The rows below give T cell receptor beta chains drawn from one sample of a study of T-cell memory formation after mild COVID-19. TCRdb called the 5' RACE reads again in MiXCR, with one record for every CDR3 protein. Of 35,000 to 55,000 distinct CDR3 sequences listed, about a tenth are singletons. The sequencing sample was made of PBMCs or a T cell subset sorted from them (not recorded which). Receptor source: an adult woman who had mild COVID-19 (a few samples of this study predate the infection). Cell type and time point are not known. CDR3s include the opening cysteine and the closing phenylalanine or tryptophan. D genes are given only for firm matches. Size values are once, few and many counts, or a class for expanded clones, and some rows have none.

abundance	v_gene	d_gene	j_gene	CDR3nt	CDR3aa
few	TRBV7-2	TRBD1	TRBJ1-2	TGTGCCAGCAACCGAGACAGGGGAGGGTATGGCTACACCTTC	CASNRDRGGYGYTF
NA	TRBV20-1	NA	TRBJ1-4	TGCAGTGCTCGCGCCGGGGGGGGAACCGAAAAACTGTTTTTT	CSARAGGGTEKLFF
few	TRBV19	TRBD2	TRBJ2-1	TGTGCCAGTAGAGTAGGAAGCGGGGGGGCGAATGAGCAGTTCTTC	CASRVGSGGANEQFF
few	TRBV20-1	NA	TRBJ1-1	TGCAGTGCTAGAGACGCGGGCAGGGCTACTGAAGCTTTCTTT	CSARDAGRATEAFF
many	TRBV6-5	NA	TRBJ2-2	TGTGCCAGCAGTTTGATGAGCTCGAACACCGGGGAGCTGTTTTTT	CASSLMSSNTGELFF
NA	TRBV24-1	NA	TRBJ2-2	TGTGCCACCAGTGATATCCGGGGATCGGGAACCGGGGAGCTGTTTTTT	CATSDIRGSGTGELFF
few	TRBV7-2	NA	TRBJ1-5	TGTGCCAGCAGCTTAGCTGGACACATCAATCAGCCCCAGCATTTT	CASSLAGHINQPQHF
few	TRBV29-1	TRBD1	TRBJ1-2	TGCAGCGTTTCTCGGGGACAGACCTATGGCTACACCTTC	CSVSRGQTYGYTF
few	TRBV7-9	TRBD1	TRBJ2-5	TGTGCCAGCAGCTTATGGGACAGGGGTAGAGAGACCCAGTACTTC	CASSLWDRGRETQYF
many	TRBV20-1	NA	TRBJ1-2	TGCAGTGCTAGAGATTTCGTGGGGAGCCGGGGCTACACCTTC	CSARDFVGSRGYTF
many	TRBV12-3/TRBV12-4	NA	TRBJ2-5	TGTGCCAGCAGTTTAGGGGGGGGGCGCGAGACCCAGTACTTC	CASSLGGGRETQYF
NA	TRBV5-5	NA	TRBJ2-1	TGTGCCAGCAGCTTGTACTACAATGAGCAGTTCTTC	CASSLYYNEQFF
NA	TRBV5-1	TRBD1	TRBJ1-1	TGCGCCAGCAGCTGGGACGGACAGGATGGCACTGAAGCTTTCTTT	CASSWDGQDGTEAFF
few	TRBV6-1	TRBD2	TRBJ2-3	TGTGCCAGCCGGCCTAGCGGGAACACAGATACGCAGTATTTT	CASRPSGNTDTQYF
many	TRBV7-3	NA	TRBJ2-3	TGTGCCAGCAGCTTATACCCCCTTGGGACGGGCAACACAGATACGCAGTATTTT	CASSLYPLGTGNTDTQYF
many	TRBV6-4	NA	TRBJ2-2	TGTGCCAGCAGTTCAGGGTTCGGGGAGCTGTTTTTT	CASSSGFGELFF
many	TRBV20-1	NA	TRBJ2-3	TGCAGTGTGAGGGGGGGGTTTTTCACAGATACGCAGTATTTT	CSVRGGFFTDTQYF
NA	TRBV20-1	TRBD2	TRBJ2-1	TGCAGTGCTACAAGGGACTACCAAGAGCAGTTCTTC	CSATRDYQEQFF
many	TRBV18	NA	TRBJ2-3	TGTGCCAGCTCACCATCCCCCCCCACAGATACGCAGTATTTT	CASSPSPPTDTQYF
NA	TRBV12-3/TRBV12-4	TRBD2	TRBJ2-3	TGTGCCAGCACCCTTTACGGGGGGGACCCAGATACGCAGTATTTT	CASTLYGGDPDTQYF
NA	TRBV5-4	NA	TRBJ2-1	TGTGCCAGCAGCTTGGCGACCGACCGCAATGAGCAGTTCTTC	CASSLATDRNEQFF
few	TRBV20-1	NA	TRBJ2-7	TGCAGTGCTATCGGAGGGAGTGGGTACGAGCAGTACTTC	CSAIGGSGYEQYF
many	TRBV7-9	TRBD2	TRBJ2-1	TGTGCCAGCAGCGTGAATTCGGGAGGGTACAATGAGCAGTTCTTC	CASSVNSGGYNEQFF
many	TRBV11-2	TRBD2	TRBJ2-2	TGTGCCAGCAGCTTAGGGACTAGCGGGAGGACCGGGGAGCTGTTTTTT	CASSLGTSGRTGELFF
many	TRBV7-3	NA	TRBJ2-7	TGTGCCAGCAGCTTGGCCGCGGACCCGGCCTACGAGCAGTACTTC	CASSLAADPAYEQYF
large	TRBV5-1	NA	TRBJ2-6	TGCGCCAGCAGCTTGGAGGGGGTTGGGGCCAACGTCCTGACTTTC	CASSLEGVGANVLTF
NA	TRBV6-5	TRBD2	TRBJ2-7	TGTGCCAGCAGTCAGGGACTAGCGGCCTACGAGCAGTACTTC	CASSQGLAAYEQYF
NA	TRBV6-1	NA	TRBJ2-2	TGTGCCAGCAAGGGGGACCCGGGCACCGGGGAGCTGTTTTTT	CASKGDPGTGELFF
NA	TRBV5-1	NA	TRBJ2-7	TGCGCCAGCAGCTTGGAACCTAGCCGACTCTACGAGCAGTACTTC	CASSLEPSRLYEQYF
few	TRBV6-5	NA	TRBJ1-2	TGTGCCAGCAGTCGTACAGGGACAAACTATGGCTACACCTTC	CASSRTGTNYGYTF
few	TRBV5-6	NA	TRBJ2-7	TGTGCCAGCAGCTTGGCCTCCGGGCCGGAGCAGTACTTC	CASSLASGPEQYF
NA	TRBV25-1	NA	TRBJ1-1	TGTGCCAGCAGTGATAGTACCTCTCGGGCTTTCTTT	CASSDSTSRAFF
few	TRBV19	NA	TRBJ1-5	TGTGCCAGTACTACCGATTCGGTCCATCAGCCCCAGCATTTT	CASTTDSVHQPQHF
few	TRBV12-3/TRBV12-4	TRBD2	TRBJ2-1	TGTGCCAGCGGGCTAGCGGGAGGGAACAATGAGCAGTTCTTC	CASGLAGGNNEQFF
NA	TRBV7-2	NA	TRBJ1-6	TGTGCCAGCAGCTTGACGACCTCCTATAATTCACCCCTCCACTTT	CASSLTTSYNSPLHF
NA	TRBV6-5	NA	TRBJ1-2	TGTGCCAGCAGTTACTCGATGGGCGAATACTATGGCTACACCTTC	CASSYSMGEYYGYTF
many	TRBV7-2	TRBD1	TRBJ2-1	TGTGCCAGCAGCAGCCGGGACAGGGGTGAGCAGTTCTTC	CASSSRDRGEQFF
once	TRBV30	NA	TRBJ2-2	TGTGCCTGGAGTATGTTAGCGCAAATTAACACCGGGGAGCTGTTTTTT	CAWSMLAQINTGELFF
few	TRBV24-1	NA	TRBJ2-1	TGTGCCACCAGTGATAGGTCGGGGTCCGGCCCTTATGAGCAGTTCTTC	CATSDRSGSGPYEQFF
many	TRBV3-1	NA	TRBJ2-1	TGTGCCAGCAGCCAAGATTTCGGGGGCCTTTACAATGAGCAGTTCTTC	CASSQDFGGLYNEQFF
many	TRBV24-1	TRBD2	TRBJ2-2	TGTGCCACCAGTGATTTGCGGTCAGCGGGAGTAGGCACCGGGGAGCTGTTTTTT	CATSDLRSAGVGTGELFF